The 25 T cell receptor beta chains in this list originate from one sample, sequenced in a study of identical twins (dated by TCRdb to 2016 to 2018). Libraries were prepared through 5' RACE. TCRdb records Illumina HiSeq 2000 as the sequencer. TCRdb handled the public reads itself, with Q25 trimming in fastp and clone calling in MiXCR, and kept productive beta chains. Rows with a matching CDR3 protein are joined into one entry that keeps the most common DNA and genes. This sample gives some 500,000 distinct CDR3 sequences in total; around an eighth of them show up just once. Of the sample, 0.98% falls within the top ten clones. This sample was also put to use in a study of yellow fever vaccine responses in identical twins.

Sequenced input: CD4+ T cells sorted from blood. These receptors were taken from a woman under 30 in good health.

On this clonotype: A read error may explain this, as a much larger clone is one base away. V gene TRBV5-6 combines with J gene TRBJ2-1; D not resolved. Looked up from germline, CDR1 is SGHDT and CDR2 is YYEEEE. Between the trimmed V and J ends, which lost 4 bases and 8 bases, there was a span of 16 bases. The CDR3 contains 14 residues. The CDR3: CASSRPGRTDEQFF. In DNA form, the CDR3 reads TGTGCCAGCAGCCGACCCGGACGGACCGATGAGCAGTTCTTC.

This clonotype was picked up a small number of times. CDR3: CASSRDRVEAGELFF. CDR3 DNA: TGCGCCAGCAGCCGGGACAGGGTGGAGGCCGGGGAGCTGTTTTTT. The chain has TRBV5-1 and TRBJ2-2, with 9 bases aligning to TRBD1. The V gene's germline CDR1 is SGHRS and CDR2 YFSETQ. The CDR3 consists of 15 residues. V lost 4 bases and J lost 6; bases outside the gene matches: 7.

This clonotype was picked up many times. At one end the junction does not follow the germline gene, possibly because of a read error. The CDR3 spells CASSLGGSYNEQFF. Here the CDR3 DNA reads TGTGCCAGCAGCTTAGGGGGCTCCTACAATGAGCAGTTCTTC. The rearrangement links TRBV5-1 to TRBJ2-1; maybe TRBD1 (6 bases). The germline V gene has CDR1 SGHRS and CDR2 YFSETQ. The CDR3 has 14 amino acids.

This clonotype was observed a few times. V gene TRBV10-3 combines with J gene TRBJ2-1; 9 bases line up with TRBD1. The CDR3 length is 14 residues. Germline V CDR1 and CDR2: ENHRY, SYGVKD. The V and J ends lost 6 bases and 8 bases, in that order; junction bases with no gene match: 8. CDR3 DNA: TGTGCCATCAGGTCCGACAGGGGGACATATGAGCAGTTCTTC. It translates to CAIRSDRGTYEQFF.

The chain uses TRBV12-3 or TRBV12-4 and TRBJ2-7, with D uncertain. The CDR3 extends over 13 amino acids. Trimming left V 8 bases short and J 2 bases short, with 13 bases between. The CDR3 reads CASRLHATYEQYF. CDR3 coding DNA: TGTGCCAGCCGTCTTCACGCCACCTACGAGCAGTACTTC.

This clonotype showed up just a few times. CDR3 loop: CASSVDRGKAGELFF. CDR3 bases: TGTGCCAGCAGCGTGGACAGGGGGAAGGCCGGGGAGCTGTTTTTT. The rearrangement joins TRBV2 to TRBJ2-2; 10 nucleotides line up with TRBD1. J gave up 6 bases and V 6 bases, and 7 bases lay outside the gene matches. The germline gives CDR1 SNHLY, CDR2 FYNNEI. The CDR3 sequence is 15 residues long.

This clonotype was detected only a few times. The rearrangement links TRBV6-5 to TRBJ2-2; no firm D call. Trimming removed 4 bases from V and 4 bases from J, with 13 bases in between. Germline values: CDR1 MNHEY, CDR2 SVGAGI. This CDR3 region has 15 residues. The CDR3 DNA reads as TGTGCCAGCAGTTCGAGAATTGAACCCACCGGGGAGCTGTTTTTT. Translated: CASSSRIEPTGELFF.

At least ten counts were recorded for this clonotype. The chain links TRBV7-9 to TRBJ1-5; D perhaps matches TRBD1 (5 bases). Trimming pared 1 base from V and 2 bases from J, leaving 12 bases between. The CDR3 has 16 residues. CDR1 is SEHNR and CDR2 is FQNEAQ in the germline V gene (reference sequence). In nucleotides, the CDR3 is TGTGCCAGCAGCTTAGGGGTTTTGGGGGGCAATCAGCCCCAGCATTTT. Protein sequence: CASSLGVLGGNQPQHF.

The chain has TRBV5-1 and TRBJ2-1, with 16 bases fitting TRBD2. The CDR3 has 16 amino acids. Germline V gene sequence: CDR1 SGHRS, CDR2 YFSETQ. Trimming at V came to 3 bases and at J to 8 bases, leaving 5 bases not matched to a gene. The CDR3 protein is CASSWGLAGGLDEQFF. In nucleotides, the CDR3 is TGCGCCAGCAGCTGGGGACTAGCGGGGGGGCTCGATGAGCAGTTCTTC.

The V gene is TRBV11-2, the J gene TRBJ2-1, with 10 bases lining up with TRBD2. Germline assignment: CDR1 SGHAT and CDR2 FQNNGV. This CDR3 has 17 amino acids. The V and J ends lost 5 bases and 12 bases, in that order; junction bases with no gene match: 19. This CDR3 reads CASSRTGAGGPGMGQFF. The CDR3 region has the DNA TGTGCCAGCAGCAGAACGGGAGCGGGAGGGCCTGGAATGGGGCAGTTCTTC.

This clonotype has only one observation. V usage is TRBV2 and J usage is TRBJ1-6; no definite D call. The V end was cut by 6 bases, the J end by 5 bases, with 11 bases between. Germline V CDR1 and CDR2: SNHLY, FYNNEI. The CDR3 is 14 amino acids. The CDR3 DNA is TGTGCCAGCAGAATACAGCATAATAATTCACCCCTCCACTTT. Protein sequence: CASRIQHNNSPLHF.

This clonotype was counted only a few times. Germline is not matched at one junction end, which may reflect a read error. This chain joins TRBV6-2 or TRBV6-3 and TRBJ2-7, with D tentatively TRBD1 or TRBD2 (5 bases each). The CDR3 extends over 12 amino acids. CDR1 MNHEY and CDR2 SVGEGT come from the germline V gene. The CDR3 loop is CASSYGQLELAF. The CDR3 bases are TGTGCCAGCAGTTACGGACAACTAGAACTGGCGTTC.

This clonotype was counted a few times. V is TRBV18 and J is TRBJ2-7; D call uncertain. The CDR3 length is 13 residues. The germline V gene encodes CDR1 KGHSH and CDR2 LQKENI. Trimming stripped 2 bases from V and 4 bases from J, with 9 bases between. Written as DNA, the CDR3 is TGTGCCAGCTCACCAATGGATGGATACGAGCAGTACTTC. Amino acid sequence: CASSPMDGYEQYF.

In its sample, this clonotype was seen a few times. This sequence joins TRBV5-6 and TRBJ2-1; D is unclear. This CDR3 has 14 residues. Between the trimmed V and J ends, which lost 1 base and 4 bases, there was a span of 9 bases. Germline lookup yields CDR1 SGHDT and CDR2 YYEEEE. DNA of the CDR3: TGTGCCAGCAGCTTGTTTACGTTGTACAATGAGCAGTTCTTC. It yields the protein CASSLFTLYNEQFF.

The genes are TRBV15 and TRBJ2-5; 7 positions agree with TRBD1. Trimming removed 4 bases from V and 2 bases from J; junction bases left unmatched: 4. The length of the CDR3 is 14 residues. Germline V gene data show CDR1 as LNHNV and CDR2 as YYDKDF (reference sequence). The CDR3 spells CATSTGQLQETQYF. The CDR3 DNA reads TGTGCCACCAGCACGGGACAGTTACAAGAGACCCAGTACTTC. Complete variable domain (other parts from reference TRBV15 and TRBJ2-5): DAMVIQNPRYQVTQFGKPVTLSCSQTLNHNVMYWYQQKSSQAPKLLFHYYDKDFNNEADTPDNFQSRRPNTSFCFLDIRSPGLGDTAMYLCATSTGQLQETQYFGPGTRLLVL.

This clonotype was counted many times. The chain has TRBV6-2 or TRBV6-3 and TRBJ2-2, with a weak D call TRBD1 (6 bases). Germline V gene sequence: CDR1 MNHEY, CDR2 SVGEGT. CDR3 size: 16 residues. Trimming cost V 2 bases and J 6 bases, with 16 bases left between them. CDR3 sequence (DNA): TGTGCCAGCAGTTACCTCGGTGTAACAGGGTCCGGGGAGCTGTTTTTT. It encodes CASSYLGVTGSGELFF.

A few counts support this clonotype. This chain uses TRBV9 with TRBJ2-7, with TRBD1 as a possible D gene (6 bases). The V and J ends lost 1 base and 2 bases respectively, with 10 bases between them. Germline loops: CDR1 SGDLS, CDR2 YYNGEE. The length of the CDR3 is 14 residues. CDR3 loop: CASSVSGDPYEQYF. CDR3 bases: TGTGCCAGCAGCGTATCAGGGGACCCCTACGAGCAGTACTTC.

The chain links TRBV20-1 to TRBJ2-7; no firm D call. There are 13 residues in the CDR3. Per germline, CDR1 DFQATT and CDR2 SNEGSKA (reference sequence). The V end was cut by 3 bases, the J end by 0 bases, with 9 bases between. The CDR3 loop is CSARVLSSYEQYF. The DNA for the CDR3 is TGCAGTGCTAGGGTCCTCAGCTCCTACGAGCAGTACTTC.

This clonotype was observed at least ten times. J is TRBJ1-3 and V is TRBV29-1, with unresolved D. This CDR3 is 14 amino acids long. The germline V gene encodes CDR1 SQVTM and CDR2 ANQGSEA. With 0 bases removed from V and 1 base from J, the gap between germline ends came to 7 bases. The CDR3 region has the DNA TGCAGCGTTGAAGACGATGATTCTGGAAACACCATATATTTT. This translates into CSVEDDDSGNTIYF.

This clonotype was seen ten or more times. This sequence joins TRBV29-1 and TRBJ2-7; maybe TRBD2 (5 bases). CDR1 and CDR2 from the germline V gene are SQVTM and ANQGSEA. The length of the CDR3 is 12 residues. V gave up 4 bases and J gave up 4 bases, with 11 bases separating them. DNA for the CDR3: TGCAGCGTTGGAGGGATAAGGTACGAGCAGTACTTC. As protein: CSVGGIRYEQYF.

The chain couples TRBV7-3 to TRBJ2-2; D possibly corresponds to TRBD2 (6 bases). The CDR3 loop spans 19 amino acids. Germline lookup yields CDR1 SGHTA and CDR2 FQGTGA. Trimming cost V 1 base and J 5 bases, with 23 bases left between them. The CDR3, as DNA: TGTGCCAGCAGCTTAAAATCCCGTGGAACTAGCCTTTTAACCGGGGAGCTGTTTTTT. It specifies CASSLKSRGTSLLTGELFF. The entire variable domain, with the rest obtained from reference TRBV7-3 and TRBJ2-2, is as follows: GAGVSQTPSNKVTEKGKYVELRCDPISGHTALYWYRQSLGQGPEFLIYFQGTGAADDSGLPNDRFFAVRPEGSVSTLKIQRTERGDSAVYLCASSLKSRGTSLLTGELFFGEGSRLTVL.

CDR3 DNA sequence: TGTGCCAGCAATGGGGAGGGATTGGGCATTCAGTACTTC. Translated: CASNGEGLGIQYF. This sequence joins TRBV28 and TRBJ2-4; 7 nucleotides match TRBD2. J lost 9 bases, V lost 7 bases, and 9 bases had no gene match. CDR3 length: 13 amino acids. Germline V gene sequence: CDR1 MDHEN, CDR2 SYDVKM.

This chain joins TRBV6-1 and TRBJ2-7; D may be TRBD1 or TRBD2 (5 bases each). V lost 8 bases, J lost 6 bases, and 17 bases lay in between. This CDR3 is built from 13 residues. Germline lookup yields CDR1 MNHNS and CDR2 SASEGT. The CDR3 nucleotides read TGTGCCAGCGCGATCGGGACGGCGGGCGAGCAGTACTTC. Its translation is CASAIGTAGEQYF.

V and J are TRBV6-5 and TRBJ2-2; D is undetermined. CDR3 length equals 12 residues. Germline-derived CDR1 and CDR2 are MNHEY and SVGAGI. V was pared by 4 bases and J by 5 bases, with 5 bases between. The CDR3 reads CASSSETGELFF. The CDR3 DNA is TGTGCCAGCAGTTCGGAAACCGGGGAGCTGTTTTTT.

In the case of this clonotype: The conserved phenylalanine or tryptophan normally closing the CDR3 is absent here, so this likely arose from a read error. The rearrangement uses TRBV9 and TRBJ2-3, with TRBD2 as a possible D gene (6 bases). The CDR3 consists of 14 residues. The germline V gene has CDR1 SGDLS and CDR2 YYNGEE. Deletions cut 3 bases from V and 2 bases from J, with 10 bases between. The CDR3 DNA follows: TGTGCCAGCAGCGAGGCGGGGAACACAGATACGCAGTATTAT. The encoded protein is CASSEAGNTDTQYY.